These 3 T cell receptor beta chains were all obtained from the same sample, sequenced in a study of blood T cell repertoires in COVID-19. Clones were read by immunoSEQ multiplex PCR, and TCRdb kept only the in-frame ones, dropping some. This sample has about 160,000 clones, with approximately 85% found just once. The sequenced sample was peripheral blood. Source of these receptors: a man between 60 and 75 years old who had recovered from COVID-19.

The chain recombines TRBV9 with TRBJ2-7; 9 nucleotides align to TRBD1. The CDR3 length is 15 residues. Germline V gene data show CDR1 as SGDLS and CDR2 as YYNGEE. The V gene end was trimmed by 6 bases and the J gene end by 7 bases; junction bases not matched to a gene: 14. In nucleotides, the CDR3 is TGTGCCAGCAACGGCCGCGGACAGGGGTTTGAGGAGCAGTACTTC. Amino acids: CASNGRGQGFEEQYF.

The CDR3 DNA is TGTGCCAGCAGTTACTTAGGGAGTGGCTTGACCTACGAGCAGTACTTC. Encoded protein: CASSYLGSGLTYEQYF. This rearrangement joins TRBV6-6 to TRBJ2-7, with a tentative D call TRBD2 (5 bases). The germline V gene has CDR1 MNHNY and CDR2 SVGAGI (reference sequence). This CDR3 comprises 16 residues. The V end was cut by 1 base, the J end by 2 bases, with 15 bases between.

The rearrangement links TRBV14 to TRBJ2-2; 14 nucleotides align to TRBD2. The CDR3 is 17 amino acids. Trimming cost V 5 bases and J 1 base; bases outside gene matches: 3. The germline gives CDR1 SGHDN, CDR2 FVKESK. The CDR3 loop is CASSEGLAGGNTGELFF. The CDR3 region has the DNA TGTGCCAGCAGCGAAGGACTAGCGGGGGGGAACACCGGGGAGCTGTTTTTT.